This TCR beta chain was retrieved from a study of OX40 agonist ivuxolimab in advanced cancers. Study-level background: Patients in the trial were receiving intravenous ivuxolimab every 2 weeks, at doses of 0.01 to 10 mg/kg. Prior anti-PD-1, anti-PD-L1 or anti-CTLA-4 therapy was allowed; around 43% had some. From roughly 20 to 85 years was the age range, with a mean of around 56 years, and 65% to 90% were male.

Patients with a history of autoimmune disease or on systemic immunosuppression were excluded. Only in-frame clones appear in the TCRdb table, and some are missing; sequencing was by immunoSEQ multiplex PCR. The sample has some 45,000 clones; approximately 86% are singletons. The sequence was collected from an adult with an advanced solid tumor such as melanoma, head and neck, liver or kidney cancer. The sequencing here drew on CD4+ or CD8+ T cells sorted from blood, taken in a trial of the OX40 agonist ivuxolimab.

Written as DNA, the CDR3 is TGTGCCAGCAGTTCATACAGGGGGAACACTGAAGCTTTCTTT. Its translation is CASSSYRGNTEAFF. The chain recombines TRBV6-6 with TRBJ1-1; 7 nucleotides align to TRBD1. Per the germline V gene, CDR1 is MNHNY and CDR2 is SVGAGI (reference sequence). The CDR3 runs to 14 residues. V shed 4 bases and J 1 base; nucleotides not matched to a gene: 3.